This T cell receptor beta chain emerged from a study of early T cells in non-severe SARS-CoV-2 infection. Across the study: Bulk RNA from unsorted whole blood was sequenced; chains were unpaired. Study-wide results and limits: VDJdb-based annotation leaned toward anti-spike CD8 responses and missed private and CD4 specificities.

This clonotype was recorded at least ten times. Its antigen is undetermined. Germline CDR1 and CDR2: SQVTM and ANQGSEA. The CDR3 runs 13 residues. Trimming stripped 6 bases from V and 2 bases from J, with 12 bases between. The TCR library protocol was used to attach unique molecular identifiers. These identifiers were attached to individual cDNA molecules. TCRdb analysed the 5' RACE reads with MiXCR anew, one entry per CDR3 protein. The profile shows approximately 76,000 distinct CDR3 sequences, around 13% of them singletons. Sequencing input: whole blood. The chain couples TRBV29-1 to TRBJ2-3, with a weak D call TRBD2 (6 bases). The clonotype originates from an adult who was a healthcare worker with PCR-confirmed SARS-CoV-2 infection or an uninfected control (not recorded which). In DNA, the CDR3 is TGCAGCGTCCTGGGACTTTACACAGATACGCAGTATTTT. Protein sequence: CSVLGLYTDTQYF.